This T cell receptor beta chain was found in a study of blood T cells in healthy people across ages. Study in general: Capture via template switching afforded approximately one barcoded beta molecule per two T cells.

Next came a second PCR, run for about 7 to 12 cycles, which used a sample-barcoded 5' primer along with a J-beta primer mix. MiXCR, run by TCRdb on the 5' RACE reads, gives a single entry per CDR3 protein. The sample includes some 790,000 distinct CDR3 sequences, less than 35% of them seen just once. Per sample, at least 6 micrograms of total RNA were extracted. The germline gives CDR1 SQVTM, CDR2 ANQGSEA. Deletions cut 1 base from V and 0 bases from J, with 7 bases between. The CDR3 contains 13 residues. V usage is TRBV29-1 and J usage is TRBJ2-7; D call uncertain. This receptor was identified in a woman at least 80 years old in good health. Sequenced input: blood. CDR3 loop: CSVEVADSYEQYF. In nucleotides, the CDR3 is TGCAGCGTTGAAGTGGCGGACTCCTACGAGCAGTACTTC.